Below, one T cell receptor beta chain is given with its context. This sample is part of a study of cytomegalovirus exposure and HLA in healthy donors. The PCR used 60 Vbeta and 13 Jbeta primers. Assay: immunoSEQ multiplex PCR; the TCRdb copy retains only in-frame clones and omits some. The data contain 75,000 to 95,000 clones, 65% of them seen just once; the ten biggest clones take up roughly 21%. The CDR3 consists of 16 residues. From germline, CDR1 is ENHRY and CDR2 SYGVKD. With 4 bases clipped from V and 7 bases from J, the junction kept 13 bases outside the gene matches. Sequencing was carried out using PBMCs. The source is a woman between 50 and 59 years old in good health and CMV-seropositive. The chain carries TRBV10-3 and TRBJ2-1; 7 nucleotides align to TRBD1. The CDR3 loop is CAISVYFETGNNEQFF. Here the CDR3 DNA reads TGTGCCATCAGTGTTTATTTTGAGACAGGGAATAATGAGCAGTTCTTC.